The T cell receptor (beta chain) under discussion was sequenced for a study of blood T cells in healthy people across ages (dated by TCRdb to the mid-2010s). At the level of the whole study: In model experiments, template switching captured about one uniquely barcoded TCR beta cDNA molecule for every two T cells. The study measured age-related changes in TCR beta repertoire diversity using deep sequencing normalized with unique cDNA molecular identifiers. The donors were divided into four age groups: young (average about 16 years), middle-aged (approximately 41), aged (62) and long-lived (approximately 74). Donors of different ages were randomly distributed across sequencing lanes to avoid experimental bias. The study analyzed two additional independent replicas of 1 million unique cDNA reads from the same blood draw for two donors, one aged 18 to 30 and one aged 80 or older.

The paper as a whole reports these results and caveats: As age increased, observed TCR beta diversity per million T cells dropped in a roughly linear way, and a significant reduction was already evident by age roughly 36. Compared with the aged group, the long-lived group had more naive CD4+ T cells, fewer expanded clones and increased TCR diversity, a pattern suggesting age selection. There was a strong correlation between observed TCR beta diversity and the percentage of naive T cells measured by flow cytometry. Because profiling used bulk unsorted PBMCs, naive and antigen-experienced compartments could not be compared conclusively. Because donor CMV infection status was unknown, age-related changes in expanded clonotypes were potentially confounded. Estimates of total diversity from one million sequenced T cells were regarded as lower bounds and underestimates.

This clonotype was seen more than once but under ten times. Its antigen is still unknown. Base qualities are not at hand, and no much larger clone is one base apart. Libraries were built with 5' RACE. The run used an Illumina HiSeq 2500. A second roughly 7 to 12 cycle PCR used a sample-barcoded 5' primer and a J-beta primer mix. A template-switch 5' adaptor carrying 12 random nucleotides introduced a unique molecular identifier onto each TCR beta cDNA molecule. Each sample yielded at least 2.5 million CDR3-containing paired-end reads. All of the RNA was converted into first-strand cDNA using the Mint cDNA synthesis kit, with a TRBC-specific oligonucleotide serving as the primer. Following uracil-DNA glycosylase treatment, all cDNA underwent a first 18-cycle PCR with the universal primers M1SS and BC2_uni_R. Under the source paper's analysis protocol: For normalization, 1 million high-quality reads, each with a distinct molecular identifier, were randomly selected from each sample. Instead of being binned into consensus sequences, reads that shared molecular identifiers were thrown out. MiTCR, with a Q25 quality threshold and the strictest error-elimination algorithm, was used for CDR3 identification, clonotype clustering and error correction. A nonparametric unseen species model with Euler transformation was used to estimate lower-bound total TCR beta diversity. In-frame beta chains were kept once TCRdb had trimmed the public reads at Q25 with fastp and called clones with MiXCR. Every distinct CDR3 protein forms one entry, paired with its most common genes and DNA. TCRdb's processing, not the study's, gives the V and J calls here. Within this sample are roughly 900,000 distinct CDR3 sequences, with 48% of them counted one time only. 13% of the sample rests with the top ten.

Systemically healthy Caucasian individuals from Russia, approximately 39 in total and aged roughly 6 to 95 years, were included as donors. Each donor gave around 9 milliliters of peripheral blood, collected into EDTA-treated Vacutainer tubes. Ficoll-Paque density-gradient centrifugation was used to isolate PBMCs, with at least 6 million per sample. Trizol reagent was used to extract total RNA from the PBMCs, yielding at least 5 micrograms per sample. For every donor, flow cytometry on a PBMC aliquot measured the percentage of naive CD45RAhigh/CD27high T cells. Source material: blood. The TCR originated in a man younger than 40 in good health.

In nucleotides, the sequence is TGTGCCAGCAGTCTTAAAACAGGGAGCTCCTACAATGAGCAGTTCTTC. It is translated as CASSLKTGSSYNEQFF. The chain is made from TRBV7-9 and TRBJ2-1; a tentative D call is TRBD1 (6 bases match). Cut back by 6 bases and 0 bases, the V and J ends lie 15 bases apart. There are 16 amino acids in the CDR3, from cysteine to phenylalanine inclusive. Kept here is only the CDR3 DNA, which spans 48 bases and is read in frame from base 1. The germline V gene encodes CDR1 SEHNR and CDR2 FQNEAQ (reference sequence). The full variable domain, with segments outside the CDR3 supplied by the reference TRBV7-9 and TRBJ2-1 proteins, appears as DTGVSQNPRHKITKRGQNVTFRCDPISEHNRLYWYRQTLGQGPEFLTYFQNEAQLEKSRLLSDRFSAERPKGSFSTLEIQRTEQGDSAMYLCASSLKTGSSYNEQFFGPGTRLTVL.